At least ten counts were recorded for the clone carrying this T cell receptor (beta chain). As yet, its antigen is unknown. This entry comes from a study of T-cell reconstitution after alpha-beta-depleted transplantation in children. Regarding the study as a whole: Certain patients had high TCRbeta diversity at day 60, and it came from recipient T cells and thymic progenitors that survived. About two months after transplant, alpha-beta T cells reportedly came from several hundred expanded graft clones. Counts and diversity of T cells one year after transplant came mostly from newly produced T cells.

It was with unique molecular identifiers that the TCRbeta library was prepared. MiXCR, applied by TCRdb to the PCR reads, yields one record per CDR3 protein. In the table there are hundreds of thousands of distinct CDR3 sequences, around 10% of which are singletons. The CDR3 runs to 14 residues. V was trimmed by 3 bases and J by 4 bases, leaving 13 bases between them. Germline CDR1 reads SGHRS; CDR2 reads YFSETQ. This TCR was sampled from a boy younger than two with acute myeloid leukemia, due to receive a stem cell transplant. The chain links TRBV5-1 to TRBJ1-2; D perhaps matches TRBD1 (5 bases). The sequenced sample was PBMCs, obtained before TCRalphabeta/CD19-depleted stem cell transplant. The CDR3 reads CASSSVTASYGYTF. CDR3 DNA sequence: TGCGCCAGCAGCTCCGTGACAGCTTCCTATGGCTACACCTTC.